Listed here is a single T cell receptor (beta chain). These data are taken from a study of blood T cell repertoires in COVID-19. Across the whole study: T cells, B-cell-depleted T cells, or PBMCs supplied cDNA or gDNA.

Sequencing used immunoSEQ multiplex PCR; TCRdb keeps in-frame clones, though not all of them. The sample has around 78,000 clones, roughly 86% seen once. Trimming pared 4 bases from V and 1 base from J, leaving 7 bases between. The CDR3 contains 12 residues. CDR1 is GTSNPN, CDR2 SVGIG, per germline (reference sequence). The sequenced material came from peripheral blood. The source of this sequence is a woman aged 60-70 years with acute or convalescent COVID-19. This chain uses TRBV30 with TRBJ1-1; D is perhaps TRBD1 (6 bases). This CDR3 is CAWTTGNTEAFF. For the CDR3, the DNA is TGTGCCTGGACGACAGGGAACACTGAAGCTTTCTTT.